The 11 T cell receptor beta chains below were found in one sample sequenced in a study of cytomegalovirus exposure and HLA in healthy donors. PCR amplification relied on 60 Vbeta primers (plus 13 Jbeta primers). TCRdb's table, derived via immunoSEQ multiplex PCR, lists solely in-frame clones and lacks some. The table lists 100,000 to 150,000 clones, 75% to 85% of them singletons. Input material: PBMCs. Receptors originate from a woman in her forties or fifties in good health and CMV-seropositive.

This chain connects TRBV6-1 to TRBJ2-7; D not resolved. The CDR3 runs 12 residues. The V and J ends lost 2 bases and 3 bases respectively, with 5 bases between them. From germline, CDR1 is MNHNS and CDR2 SASEGT. CDR3 loop: CASSERYYEQYF. The CDR3 DNA follows: TGTGCCAGCAGTGAACGGTACTACGAGCAGTACTTC.

The CDR3: CATSRGPGNTIYF. The CDR3 nucleotides are TGTGCCACCAGCAGAGGGCCCGGAAACACCATATATTTT. The chain is built from TRBV15 and TRBJ1-3, with D unresolved. The germline V and J ends were trimmed by 1 base and 4 bases, with 5 bases remaining between them. CDR1 is LNHNV, CDR2 YYDKDF, per germline (reference sequence). The CDR3 length is 13 residues.

This chain uses TRBV18 with TRBJ1-5, with 8 positions matching TRBD1. The CDR3 is 13 amino acids. The germline V gene encodes CDR1 KGHSH and CDR2 LQKENI. Germline trimming cut 6 bases from V and 7 bases from J; bases unmatched to any gene: 5. The CDR3 DNA reads TGTGCCAGCTCTCGCGGACAGGGCCAGCCCCAGCATTTT. Translation: CASSRGQGQPQHF.

V and J are TRBV2 and TRBJ1-5, with D perhaps TRBD1 (5 bases). In germline, CDR1 is SNHLY, CDR2 FYNNEI. This CDR3 has 14 residues. V shed 1 base and J shed 5 bases, with 9 bases lying between them. The CDR3 DNA sequence: TGTGCCAGCAGTGAAGTTACGGGGGATCAGCCCCAGCATTTT. This codes for CASSEVTGDQPQHF.

This clone was seen a few times. This chain uses TRBV4-1 with TRBJ1-5; D gene ambiguous. V was shortened by 1 base and J by 3 bases, with 7 bases between the two germline ends. The CDR3 contains 14 residues. Germline V CDR1 and CDR2: MGHRA, YSYEKL. The CDR3 DNA is TGCGCCAGCAGCCAAGCACAGAACAATCAGCCCCAGCATTTT. Translating it yields CASSQAQNNQPQHF.

The chain combines TRBV5-1 with TRBJ2-7; perhaps TRBD1 as D (7 bases). The CDR3 has 13 amino acids. The germline V and J ends were trimmed by 5 bases and 3 bases, with 12 bases remaining between them. Germline V lookup: CDR1 SGHRS, CDR2 YFSETQ. CDR3 region: CASSQQGGYEQYF. The DNA of the CDR3 is TGCGCCAGCAGTCAGCAGGGGGGCTACGAGCAGTACTTC.

Written as DNA, the CDR3 is TGTGCCAGCAGCTTAGTGGCGGGGGGATACGAGCAGTACTTC. It encodes CASSLVAGGYEQYF. The chain joins TRBV7-2 to TRBJ2-7; 8 nucleotides align to TRBD2. The CDR3 sequence is 14 residues long. Trimming removed 1 base from V and 4 bases from J; junction bases left unmatched: 3. In germline, CDR1 is SGHTA, CDR2 FQGNSA.

The DNA for the CDR3 is TGTGCCAGCAGCTTGTCAGGGATACAAGAGACCCAGTACTTC. Residues: CASSLSGIQETQYF. The V and J genes are TRBV7-2 and TRBJ2-5, with a tentative D call TRBD1 (5 bases). The CDR3 runs to 14 residues. V shed 3 bases and J shed 2 bases, with 10 bases lying between them. The germline V gene has CDR1 SGHTA and CDR2 FQGNSA.

The J gene is TRBJ1-1, the V gene TRBV4-2; no clear D gene. CDR1 and CDR2 from the germline V gene are LGHNA and YNFKEQ. V was shortened by 0 bases and J by 3 bases, with 8 bases between the two germline ends. This CDR3 is 14 amino acids long. In DNA form, the CDR3 reads TGTGCCAGCAGCCAAGAGAGGGAGGACACTGAAGCTTTCTTT. Protein product: CASSQEREDTEAFF.

The chain recombines TRBV7-8 with TRBJ1-5, with 7 nucleotides matching TRBD1. With 0 bases clipped from V and 5 bases from J, the junction kept 7 bases outside the gene matches. The CDR3 runs 16 residues. Germline-derived CDR1 and CDR2 are SGHVS and FQNEAQ. For the CDR3, the DNA is TGTGCCAGCAGCTTAGCTGGAGGGGGCACGTATCAGCCCCAGCATTTT. This sequence encodes CASSLAGGGTYQPQHF. The entire variable domain, with the rest obtained from reference TRBV7-8 and TRBJ1-5, is as follows: GAGVSQSPRYKVAKRGQDVALRCDPISGHVSLFWYQQALGQGPEFLTYFQNEAQLDKSGLPSDRFFAERPEGSVSTLKIQRTQQEDSAVYLCASSLAGGGTYQPQHFGDGTRLSIL.

J is TRBJ2-3 and V is TRBV7-9; the match to TRBD2 covers 9 bases. Germline CDR1 and CDR2: SEHNR and FQNEAQ (reference sequence). V lost 7 bases and J lost 5; bases outside the gene matches: 13. The CDR3 totals 16 residues. The CDR3 coding sequence is TGTGCCAGCAACCTTTGGGTTGCGGGAGGGCAAGATACGCAGTATTTT. Translating it yields CASNLWVAGGQDTQYF. Variable domain in full (rest from reference TRBV7-9 and TRBJ2-3): DTGVSQNPRHKITKRGQNVTFRCDPISEHNRLYWYRQTLGQGPEFLTYFQNEAQLEKSRLLSDRFSAERPKGSFSTLEIQRTEQGDSAMYLCASNLWVAGGQDTQYFGPGTRLTVL.